The 18 T cell receptor beta chains below all came from one sample that was sequenced in a study of cytomegalovirus exposure and HLA in healthy donors. Amplification used 60 Vbeta primers and 13 Jbeta primers. Assay: immunoSEQ multiplex PCR; the TCRdb copy retains only in-frame clones and omits some. This sample has roughly 180,000 clones, with roughly 84% found just once. Sequenced sample: PBMCs. These receptors all come from a man aged 25 to 40 in good health and CMV-seronegative.

The chain is built from TRBV25-1 and TRBJ1-6; possible D gene TRBD1, 6 bases. The CDR3 runs to 14 residues. The V end was cut by 9 bases, the J end by 4 bases, with 13 bases between. The germline gives CDR1 MGHDK, CDR2 SYGVNS. The CDR3 loop is CARSFRGYNSPLHF. In DNA, the CDR3 is TGTGCCAGATCTTTCAGGGGATATAATTCACCCCTCCACTTT.

This sequence joins TRBV28 and TRBJ2-7, with 9 bases matching TRBD1. The V segment lost 2 bases and the J segment 6 bases; nucleotides outside the gene matches: 8. CDR3 length equals 15 residues. From germline, CDR1 is MDHEN and CDR2 SYDVKM. CDR3 nucleotides: TGTGCCAGCAGTTTACTGACAGGGGGAAGTCCCGAGCAGTACTTC. It encodes CASSLLTGGSPEQYF.

The V and J genes are TRBV29-1 and TRBJ2-3, with 9 bases aligning to TRBD2. CDR3 length: 14 residues. Germline assignment: CDR1 SQVTM and CDR2 ANQGSEA. V trimming: 5 bases; J trimming: 4 bases; junction bases outside the gene matches: 7. The CDR3 sequence: CSVLAGGGADTQYF. For the CDR3, the DNA is TGCAGCGTTCTTGCGGGAGGGGGCGCAGATACGCAGTATTTT.

The rearrangement uses TRBV6-1 and TRBJ1-1, with TRBD1 matching over 8 bases. This CDR3 spans 16 amino acids. Germline V gene data show CDR1 as MNHNS and CDR2 as SASEGT. V lost 4 bases, J lost 4 bases, and 11 bases stayed unmatched. This CDR3 reads CASSAMPGQGGTEAFF. The CDR3 nucleotides read TGTGCCAGCAGTGCCATGCCCGGACAGGGAGGCACTGAAGCTTTCTTT.

A few counts support this clone. The V and J genes are TRBV11-2 and TRBJ1-1; tentatively, D is TRBD1 (6 bases). The germline V and J ends were trimmed by 9 bases and 0 bases, with 11 bases remaining between them. The germline CDR1 and CDR2 sequences are SGHAT and FQNNGV. This CDR3 has 13 residues. CDR3 residues: CASSAGVNTEAFF. The DNA for the CDR3 is TGTGCCAGTTCGGCAGGGGTGAACACTGAAGCTTTCTTT.

CDR3 DNA: TGCGCCAGCAGCTTCACTTCGATCCAAGGGCTACCGCGGGAGTTCTTC. Translating gives CASSFTSIQGLPREFF. The chain has TRBV5-1 and TRBJ2-1; tentative D call: TRBD2 (5 bases). CDR3 length: 16 residues. V was clipped by 2 bases and J by 14 bases, with 26 bases between them. The V gene's germline CDR1 is SGHRS and CDR2 YFSETQ.

V usage is TRBV28 and J usage is TRBJ1-5; 8 nucleotides match TRBD1. The junction had 7 bases not matched to a gene; V was cut back by 6 bases and J by 3 bases. The CDR3 loop spans 15 amino acids. Germline CDR1 reads MDHEN; CDR2 reads SYDVKM. The CDR3 coding sequence is TGTGCCAGCAGCCGGACAGGGAGTCCCAATCAGCCCCAGCATTTT. Protein: CASSRTGSPNQPQHF.

This clone was counted once. V is TRBV7-8 and J is TRBJ2-5, with TRBD2 matching 8 bases. V lost 7 bases and J lost 4; bases outside the gene matches: 23. This CDR3 is built from 19 residues. CDR1 is SGHVS, CDR2 FQNEAQ, per germline. The CDR3 nucleotides read TGTGCCAGCATCTCCCGAGGAGGGCCAGCGGGAGAAGGGGGAGAGACCCAGTACTTC. Amino acid sequence: CASISRGGPAGEGGETQYF.

V is TRBV10-3 and J is TRBJ2-5; the D is unclear. V was cut by 2 bases and J by 5 bases, with 9 bases left in between. Germline values: CDR1 ENHRY, CDR2 SYGVKD. This CDR3 has 13 amino acids. Here the CDR3 reads CAISERASETQYF. CDR3 in DNA: TGTGCCATCAGTGAGAGAGCATCCGAGACCCAGTACTTC.

The chain couples TRBV6-5 to TRBJ2-1; tentatively, D is TRBD1 (6 bases). The CDR3 is 16 amino acids. The V and J ends lost 4 bases and 1 base respectively, with 14 bases between them. Per germline, CDR1 MNHEY and CDR2 SVGAGI. This CDR3 is CASSSTGTSSYNEQFF. Written as DNA, the CDR3 is TGTGCCAGCAGTTCGACCGGGACATCTTCCTACAATGAGCAGTTCTTC.

The V call is TRBV27, the J call TRBJ2-7; 10 positions match TRBD2. The CDR3 is 14 amino acids. The junction had 7 bases not matched to a gene; V was cut back by 6 bases and J by 5 bases. Germline CDR1 and CDR2: MNHEY and SMNVEV (reference sequence). The CDR3: CASSRRLAGDEQYF. In nucleotides, the CDR3 is TGTGCCAGCAGCCGTAGGCTAGCGGGAGACGAGCAGTACTTC.

V usage is TRBV19 and J usage is TRBJ2-5, with D perhaps TRBD1 (6 bases). The CDR3 covers 16 residues. Germline values: CDR1 LNHDA, CDR2 SQIVND (reference sequence). Trimming pared 4 bases from V and 4 bases from J, leaving 19 bases between. For the CDR3, the DNA is TGTGCCAGTAGTAGGGGGACATGGATGCCCATAGAGACCCAGTACTTC. The encoded protein is CASSRGTWMPIETQYF.

This clone appeared a few times. V is TRBV18 and J is TRBJ2-7, with TRBD1 matching 7 bases. CDR1 KGHSH and CDR2 LQKENI come from the germline V gene. The CDR3 has 14 amino acids. The V segment lost 5 bases and the J segment 7 bases; nucleotides outside the gene matches: 11. The CDR3 DNA follows: TGTGCCAGCTCAACAGACAGGGCCTCTCCTGAGCAGTACTTC. Translated, it gives CASSTDRASPEQYF.

The genes are TRBV5-6 and TRBJ2-6; D gene ambiguous. Per germline, CDR1 SGHDT and CDR2 YYEEEE. Trimming pared 7 bases from V and 0 bases from J, leaving 5 bases between. The CDR3 covers 13 residues. The CDR3 reads CASSHSGANVLTF. CDR3 in DNA: TGTGCCAGCTCCCACTCTGGGGCCAACGTCCTGACTTTC.

The rearrangement links TRBV29-1 to TRBJ2-1, with a weak D call TRBD1 (5 bases). CDR1 and CDR2 from the germline V gene are SQVTM and ANQGSEA. The CDR3 length is 15 residues. V was trimmed by 0 bases and J by 0 bases, leaving 9 bases between them. The CDR3 is CSVEEKGRSYNEQFF. The DNA for the CDR3 is TGCAGCGTTGAAGAAAAGGGGCGCTCCTACAATGAGCAGTTCTTC.

V and J are TRBV27 and TRBJ1-1, with a tentative D call TRBD1 (5 bases). Trimming removed 2 bases at V and 5 bases at J, with 6 bases between. CDR1 is MNHEY and CDR2 is SMNVEV in the germline V gene (reference sequence). The CDR3 has 12 amino acids. CDR3 region: CASSLRGTEAFF. The CDR3 nucleotides are TGTGCCAGCAGTTTAAGGGGAACTGAAGCTTTCTTT.

The chain couples TRBV2 to TRBJ2-1; perhaps TRBD2 as D (7 bases). This CDR3 is 16 amino acids long. V was trimmed by 2 bases and J by 4 bases, leaving 15 bases between them. Germline V gene lookup returns CDR1 SNHLY and CDR2 FYNNEI. The CDR3 DNA sequence: TGTGCCAGCAGTGAATCTGGCGGGGGCCTTTACAATGAGCAGTTCTTC. Translated: CASSESGGGLYNEQFF.

The rearrangement joins TRBV18 to TRBJ2-5, with 8 bases identical to TRBD2. The ends lost 5 bases at V and 4 bases at J; junction bases unmatched: 3. This CDR3 has 13 amino acids. Germline V gives CDR1 KGHSH, CDR2 LQKENI. DNA for the CDR3: TGTGCCAGCTCATTAACTAGCGGAGAGACCCAGTACTTC. Translated: CASSLTSGETQYF.